The 20 T cell receptor beta chains below were found in one sample sequenced in a study of blood T cell repertoires in COVID-19. Sequencing used immunoSEQ multiplex PCR; TCRdb keeps in-frame clones, though not all of them. The table lists roughly 150,000 clones, around four fifths of them singletons. Sample: peripheral blood. The receptor set was obtained from a man in his 70s who had recovered from COVID-19.

The rearrangement links TRBV10-2 to TRBJ1-3, with D maybe TRBD1 (6 bases). The CDR3 is made up of 15 amino acids. Germline-derived CDR1 and CDR2 are WSHSY and SAAADI. V was clipped by 3 bases and J by 3 bases, with 12 bases between them. The CDR3 spells CASSEGGMVGNTIYF. CDR3 DNA sequence: TGCGCCAGCAGTGAAGGGGGTATGGTTGGAAACACCATATATTTT.

V gene TRBV7-3 combines with J gene TRBJ2-1; TRBD2 agrees at 11 bases. Germline loops: CDR1 SGHTA, CDR2 FQGTGA. V lost 3 bases to trimming and J lost 7 bases; unmatched junction nucleotides: 5. The CDR3 has 15 amino acids. This CDR3 reads CASSFTSGSGNEQFF. The CDR3 nucleotides read TGTGCCAGCAGCTTCACTAGCGGGAGTGGTAATGAGCAGTTCTTC.

This chain connects TRBV27 to TRBJ1-5; tentatively, D is TRBD1 (6 bases). The CDR3 contains 15 residues. V lost 4 bases and J 3 bases, leaving 13 bases between the germline ends. Germline lookup yields CDR1 MNHEY and CDR2 SMNVEV (reference sequence). The CDR3 region is CASSSHRDTNQPQHF. The CDR3 nucleotides are TGTGCCAGCAGTTCCCACAGGGATACCAATCAGCCCCAGCATTTT.

The chain combines TRBV6-5 with TRBJ2-7; no clear D. CDR3 size: 11 residues. Deletions cut 7 bases from V and 2 bases from J, with 6 bases between. Germline assignment: CDR1 MNHEY and CDR2 SVGAGI. CDR3 bases: TGTGCCAGCATCCTTGCCTACGAGCAGTACTTC. Residues: CASILAYEQYF.

The chain employs TRBV24-1 and TRBJ2-2, with D tentatively TRBD2 (6 bases). Germline V lookup: CDR1 KGHDR, CDR2 SFDVKD. The length of the CDR3 is 17 residues. The V end was cut by 3 bases, the J end by 3 bases, with 16 bases between. The CDR3 bases are TGTGCCACCAGTGATCCCGGATTGGGAGGTTACACCGGGGAGCTGTTTTTT. It encodes CATSDPGLGGYTGELFF.

This clone came up once. This chain joins TRBV28 and TRBJ2-6, with D uncertain. CDR1 is MDHEN, CDR2 SYDVKM, per germline. The CDR3 runs 13 residues. Trimming stripped 6 bases from V and 2 bases from J, with 5 bases between. Here the CDR3 reads CASRAAGANVLTF. The CDR3 region has the DNA TGTGCCAGCAGGGCAGCTGGGGCCAACGTCCTGACTTTC. The full variable domain, rest sourced from reference TRBV28 and TRBJ2-6, is DVKVTQSSRYLVKRTGEKVFLECVQDMDHENMFWYRQDPGLGLRLIYFSYDVKMKEKGDIPEGYSVSREKKERFSLILESASTNQTSMYLCASRAAGANVLTFGAGSRLTVL.

The chain carries TRBV3-1 (or the pseudogene TRBV3-2) and TRBJ2-3; D is possibly TRBD2 (5 bases). The germline V and J ends were trimmed by 4 bases and 3 bases, with 14 bases remaining between them. Looked up from germline, CDR1 is LGHDT and CDR2 is YNNKEL (reference sequence). The CDR3 is 15 amino acids. CDR3 nucleotides: TGTGCCAGCAGCCCAGGAGGACTGCTAACAGATACGCAGTATTTT. Protein sequence: CASSPGGLLTDTQYF.

This chain connects TRBV4-1 to TRBJ1-1; 10 bases are shared with TRBD1. Germline lookup yields CDR1 MGHRA and CDR2 YSYEKL. With 4 bases clipped from V and 1 base from J, the junction kept 6 bases outside the gene matches. The CDR3 loop spans 16 amino acids. The CDR3 spells CASSPGTGATNTEAFF. The CDR3 DNA is TGCGCCAGCAGCCCGGGGACAGGGGCGACGAACACTGAAGCTTTCTTT.

This clone has only a few counts. CDR3 bases: TGTGCCAGCTCATTACGGGACACCCGGCGATTCACTGAAGCTTTCTTT. Its translation: CASSLRDTRRFTEAFF. This chain joins TRBV18 and TRBJ1-1; D perhaps matches TRBD1 (6 bases). Germline lookup yields CDR1 KGHSH and CDR2 LQKENI. The CDR3 contains 16 residues. The V end lost 5 bases, the J end lost 4 bases, and 20 bases lay between the germline ends.

The gene calls are TRBV5-4 and TRBJ2-1; D is perhaps TRBD2 (6 bases). This CDR3 comprises 15 residues. Per the germline V gene, CDR1 is SGHNT and CDR2 is YYREEE (reference sequence). The V end lost 3 bases, the J end lost 2 bases, and 12 bases lay between the germline ends. This CDR3 is CASSWDSATYNEQFF. The CDR3 coding sequence is TGTGCCAGCAGCTGGGACTCCGCAACCTACAATGAGCAGTTCTTC.

The gene calls are TRBV7-9 and TRBJ2-7; 10 nucleotides align to TRBD1. This CDR3 spans 16 amino acids. Per the germline V gene, CDR1 is SEHNR and CDR2 is FQNEAQ (reference sequence). V lost 5 bases and J lost 3; bases outside the gene matches: 10. The CDR3 sequence is CASSHGQGEEVYEQYF. In nucleotides, the CDR3 is TGTGCCAGCAGCCACGGACAGGGGGAGGAAGTCTACGAGCAGTACTTC.

This sequence joins TRBV27 and TRBJ2-7; 10 bases line up with TRBD1. CDR3 length: 14 amino acids. The germline CDR1 and CDR2 sequences are MNHEY and SMNVEV (reference sequence). Trimming removed 2 bases from V and 4 bases from J; junction bases left unmatched: 2. The CDR3 reads CASSLGGQGYEQYF. CDR3 DNA: TGTGCCAGCAGTTTAGGGGGACAGGGGTACGAGCAGTACTTC.

The V gene is TRBV15, the J gene TRBJ2-1, with 9 bases identical to TRBD2. The V gene end was trimmed by 0 bases and the J gene end by 7 bases; junction bases not matched to a gene: 13. Germline V gene sequence: CDR1 LNHNV, CDR2 YYDKDF (reference sequence). This CDR3 comprises 18 residues. This CDR3 is CATSRDLSRAGGDNEQFF. In nucleotides, the CDR3 is TGTGCCACCAGCAGAGATCTCAGCAGGGCGGGAGGGGATAATGAGCAGTTCTTC.

This chain links TRBV29-1 with TRBJ2-7; the match to TRBD2 covers 11 bases. Germline CDR1 reads SQVTM; CDR2 reads ANQGSEA. J was trimmed by 2 bases and V by 4 bases; bases with no gene match: 4. The length of the CDR3 is 14 residues. The CDR3 nucleotides read TGCAGCGTTGGTAGGGGACTAGCGGCCTACGAGCAGTACTTC. The encoded protein is CSVGRGLAAYEQYF.

This chain uses TRBV7-2 with TRBJ2-2; 8 nucleotides line up with TRBD2. V lost 1 base to trimming and J lost 0 bases; unmatched junction nucleotides: 4. CDR3 size: 17 residues. CDR1 and CDR2 (germline): SGHTA, FQGNSA. Here the CDR3 DNA reads TGTGCCAGCAGCTTAGTCCCAGCGGGGGCGAACACCGGGGAGCTGTTTTTT. Translating it yields CASSLVPAGANTGELFF.

The gene calls are TRBV12-3 or TRBV12-4 and TRBJ2-5; D is uncertain. The CDR3 totals 13 residues. V lost 1 base to trimming and J lost 5 bases, with 8 bases between them. This CDR3 is CASSLGLWETQYF. In nucleotides, the CDR3 is TGTGCCAGCAGTTTAGGACTTTGGGAGACCCAGTACTTC.

This chain joins TRBV5-1 and TRBJ1-1, with D perhaps matching TRBD1 (5 bases). The CDR3 has 14 amino acids. The germline V gene encodes CDR1 SGHRS and CDR2 YFSETQ. V dropped 4 bases and J dropped 1 base, with 11 bases sitting between them. This CDR3 is CASSQGLENTEAFF. CDR3 sequence (DNA): TGCGCCAGCAGCCAGGGACTGGAGAACACTGAAGCTTTCTTT.

The J gene is TRBJ2-5, the V gene TRBV19; D possibly corresponds to TRBD2 (5 bases). Trimming took off 5 bases at V and 3 bases at J, with 7 bases between the two ends. The germline CDR1 and CDR2 sequences are LNHDA and SQIVND (reference sequence). This CDR3 has 12 residues. The CDR3 region is CASSFGEETQYF. CDR3 coding DNA: TGTGCCAGTAGTTTCGGGGAAGAGACCCAGTACTTC.

The sample holds one count of this clone. The chain carries TRBV5-1 and TRBJ2-3; a weak D match, TRBD2 (6 bases). The germline V gene has CDR1 SGHRS and CDR2 YFSETQ. Trimming removed 6 bases from V and 2 bases from J, with 16 bases in between. This CDR3 is built from 15 residues. Written as DNA, the CDR3 is TGCGCCAGCACGGAGGGAGTTGGGGCCACAGATACGCAGTATTTT. Amino acid sequence: CASTEGVGATDTQYF.

The chain uses TRBV4-3 and TRBJ2-7; 7 positions agree with TRBD1. V lost 4 bases, J lost 0 bases, and 9 bases stayed unmatched. This CDR3 is built from 16 residues. CDR1 and CDR2 (germline): LGHNA, YSLEER. CDR3 protein: CASSPEGQWNSYEQYF. The CDR3 region has the DNA TGCGCCAGCAGCCCTGAGGGACAGTGGAACTCCTACGAGCAGTACTTC.